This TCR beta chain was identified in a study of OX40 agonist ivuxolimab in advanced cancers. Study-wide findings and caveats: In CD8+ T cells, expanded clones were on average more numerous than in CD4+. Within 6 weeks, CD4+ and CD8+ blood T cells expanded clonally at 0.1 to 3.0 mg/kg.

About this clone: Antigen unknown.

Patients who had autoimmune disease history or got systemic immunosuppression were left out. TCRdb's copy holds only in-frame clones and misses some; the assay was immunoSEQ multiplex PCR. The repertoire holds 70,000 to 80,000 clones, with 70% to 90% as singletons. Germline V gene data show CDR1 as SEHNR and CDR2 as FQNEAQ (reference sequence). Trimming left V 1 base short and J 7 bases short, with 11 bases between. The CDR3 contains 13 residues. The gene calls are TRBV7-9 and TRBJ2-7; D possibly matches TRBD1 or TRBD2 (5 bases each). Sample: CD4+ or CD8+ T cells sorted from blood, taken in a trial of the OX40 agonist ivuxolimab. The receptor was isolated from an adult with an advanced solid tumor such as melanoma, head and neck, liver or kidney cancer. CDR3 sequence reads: CASSLDGAREQYF. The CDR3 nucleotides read TGTGCCAGCAGCTTAGACGGGGCGCGGGAGCAGTACTTC.